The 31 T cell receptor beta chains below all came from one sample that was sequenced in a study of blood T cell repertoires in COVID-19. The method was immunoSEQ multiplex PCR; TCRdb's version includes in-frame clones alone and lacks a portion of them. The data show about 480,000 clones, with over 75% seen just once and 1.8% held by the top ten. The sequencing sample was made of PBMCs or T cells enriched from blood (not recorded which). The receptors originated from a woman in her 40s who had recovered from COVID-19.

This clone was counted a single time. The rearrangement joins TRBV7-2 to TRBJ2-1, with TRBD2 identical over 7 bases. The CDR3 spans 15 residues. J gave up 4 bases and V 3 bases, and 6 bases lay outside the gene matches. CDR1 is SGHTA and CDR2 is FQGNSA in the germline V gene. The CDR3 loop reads CASSFQRGAYNEQFF. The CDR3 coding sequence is TGTGCCAGCAGCTTCCAGCGGGGTGCTTACAATGAGCAGTTCTTC.

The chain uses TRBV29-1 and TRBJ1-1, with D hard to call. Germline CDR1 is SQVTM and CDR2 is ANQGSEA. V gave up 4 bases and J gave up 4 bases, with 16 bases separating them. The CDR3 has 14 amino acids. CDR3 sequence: CSVVGFSVGTEAFF. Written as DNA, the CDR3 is TGCAGCGTTGTCGGTTTTTCGGTCGGCACTGAAGCTTTCTTT.

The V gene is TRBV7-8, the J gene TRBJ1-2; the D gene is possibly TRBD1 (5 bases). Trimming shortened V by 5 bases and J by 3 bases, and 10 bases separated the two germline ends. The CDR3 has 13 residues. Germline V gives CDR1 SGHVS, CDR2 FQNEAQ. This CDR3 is CASSPQTDYGYTF. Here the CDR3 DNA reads TGTGCCAGCAGCCCCCAGACAGACTATGGCTACACCTTC.

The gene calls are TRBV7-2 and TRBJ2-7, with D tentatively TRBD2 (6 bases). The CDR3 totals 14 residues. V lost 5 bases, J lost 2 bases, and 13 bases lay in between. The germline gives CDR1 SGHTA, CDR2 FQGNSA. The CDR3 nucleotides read TGTGCCAGCAGCCAGTCCCGGGGGACCTACGAGCAGTACTTC. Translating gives CASSQSRGTYEQYF.

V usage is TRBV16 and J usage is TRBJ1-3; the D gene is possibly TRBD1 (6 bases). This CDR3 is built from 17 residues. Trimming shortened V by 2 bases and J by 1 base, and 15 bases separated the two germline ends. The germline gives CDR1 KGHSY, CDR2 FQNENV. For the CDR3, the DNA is TGTGCCAGCAGCCAACGAGGGGGAACGCGATCTGGAAACACCATATATTTT. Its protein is CASSQRGGTRSGNTIYF.

CDR3 protein: CASGFAAGQPQHF. The CDR3 nucleotides are TGTGCTAGTGGTTTTGCGGCGGGTCAGCCCCAGCATTTT. The chain combines TRBV12-5 with TRBJ1-5; D uncertain. Trimming took off 3 bases at V and 6 bases at J, with 9 bases between the two ends. This CDR3 has 13 amino acids. Germline CDR1 and CDR2: LGHNT and FRNRAP.

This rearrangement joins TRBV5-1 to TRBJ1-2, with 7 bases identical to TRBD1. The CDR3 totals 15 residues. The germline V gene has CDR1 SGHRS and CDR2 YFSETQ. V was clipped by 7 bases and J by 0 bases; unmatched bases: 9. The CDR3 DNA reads TGCGCCAGCGGGACAGCGTATGGTACTAACTATGGCTACACCTTC. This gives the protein CASGTAYGTNYGYTF.

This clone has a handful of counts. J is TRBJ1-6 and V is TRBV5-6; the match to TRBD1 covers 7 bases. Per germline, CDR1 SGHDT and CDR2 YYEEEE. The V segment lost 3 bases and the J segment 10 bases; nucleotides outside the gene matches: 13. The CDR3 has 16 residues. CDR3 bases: TGTGCCAGCAGCTGGGGGGCAGGGGGATCGGGATCACCCCTCCACTTT. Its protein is CASSWGAGGSGSPLHF.

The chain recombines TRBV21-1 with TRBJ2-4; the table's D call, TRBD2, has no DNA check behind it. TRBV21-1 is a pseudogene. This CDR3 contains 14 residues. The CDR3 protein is CASSKIDWLNIQYF. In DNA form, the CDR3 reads TGTGCCAGCAGCAAAATCGACTGGCTAAACATTCAGTACTTC.

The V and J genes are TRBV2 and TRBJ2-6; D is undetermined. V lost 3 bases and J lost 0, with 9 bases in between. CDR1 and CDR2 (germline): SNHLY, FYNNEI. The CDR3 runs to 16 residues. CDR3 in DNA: TGTGCCAGCAGTGAGATTCGCAGCTCTGGGGCCAACGTCCTGACTTTC. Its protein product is CASSEIRSSGANVLTF.

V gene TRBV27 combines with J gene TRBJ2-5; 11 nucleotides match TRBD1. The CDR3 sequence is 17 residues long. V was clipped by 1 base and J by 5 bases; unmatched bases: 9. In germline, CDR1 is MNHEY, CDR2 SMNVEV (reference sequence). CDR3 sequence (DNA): TGTGCCAGCAGTTTATTTCATCCCAGGACAGGGGGCGAGACCCAGTACTTC. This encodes CASSLFHPRTGGETQYF.

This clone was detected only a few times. CDR3 sequence (DNA): TGTGCCAGCGCCGGGGGGCGGTGGGAGCAGTTCTTC. This translates into CASAGGRWEQFF. This chain connects TRBV7-9 to TRBJ2-1, with D possibly matching TRBD2 (7 bases). CDR1 is SEHNR, CDR2 FQNEAQ, per germline (reference sequence). V gave up 8 bases and J gave up 10 bases, with 15 bases separating them. The CDR3 extends over 12 amino acids. The full variable domain, completed using reference TRBV7-9 and TRBJ2-1, is DTGVSQNPRHKITKRGQNVTFRCDPISEHNRLYWYRQTLGQGPEFLTYFQNEAQLEKSRLLSDRFSAERPKGSFSTLEIQRTEQGDSAMYLCASAGGRWEQFFGPGTRLTVL.

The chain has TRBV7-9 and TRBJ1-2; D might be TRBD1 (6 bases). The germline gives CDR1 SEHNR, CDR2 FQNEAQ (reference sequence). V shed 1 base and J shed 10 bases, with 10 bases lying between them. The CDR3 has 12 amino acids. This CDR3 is CASSLEDRVYTF. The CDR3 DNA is TGTGCCAGCAGCTTAGAGGACAGAGTCTACACCTTC.

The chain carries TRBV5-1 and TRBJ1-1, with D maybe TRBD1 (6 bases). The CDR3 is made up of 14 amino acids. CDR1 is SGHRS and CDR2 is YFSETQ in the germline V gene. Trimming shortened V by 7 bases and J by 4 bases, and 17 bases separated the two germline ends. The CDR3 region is CASRSIQGITEAFF. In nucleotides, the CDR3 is TGCGCCAGCCGATCAATACAGGGCATCACTGAAGCTTTCTTT. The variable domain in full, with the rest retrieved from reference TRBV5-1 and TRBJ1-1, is KAGVTQTPRYLIKTRGQQVTLSCSPISGHRSVSWYQQTPGQGLQFLFEYFSETQRNKGNFPGRFSGRQFSNSRSEMNVSTLELGDSALYLCASRSIQGITEAFFGQGTRLTVV.

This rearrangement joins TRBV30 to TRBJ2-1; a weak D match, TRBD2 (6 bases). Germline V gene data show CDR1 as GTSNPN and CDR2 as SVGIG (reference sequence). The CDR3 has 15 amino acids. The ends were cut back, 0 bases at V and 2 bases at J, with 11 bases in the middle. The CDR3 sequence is CAWSVGSGAYNEQFF. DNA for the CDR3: TGTGCCTGGAGTGTAGGTAGCGGAGCCTACAATGAGCAGTTCTTC.

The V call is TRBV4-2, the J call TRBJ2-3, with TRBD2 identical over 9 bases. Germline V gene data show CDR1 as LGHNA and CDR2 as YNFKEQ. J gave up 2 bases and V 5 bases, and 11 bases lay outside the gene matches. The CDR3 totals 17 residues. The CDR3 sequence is CASSSQASGTPTDTQYF. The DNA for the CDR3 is TGTGCCAGCAGCTCCCAGGCTAGCGGGACCCCCACAGATACGCAGTATTTT.

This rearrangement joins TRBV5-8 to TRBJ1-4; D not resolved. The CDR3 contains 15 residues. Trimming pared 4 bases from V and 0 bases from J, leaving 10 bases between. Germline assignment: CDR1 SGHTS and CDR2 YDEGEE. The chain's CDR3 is CASSPWGATNEKLFF. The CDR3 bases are TGTGCCAGCAGCCCCTGGGGAGCAACTAATGAAAAACTGTTTTTT.

The chain's CDR3 is CASRSFRNTEAFF. The DNA for the CDR3 is TGTGCCAGCAGATCCTTCAGGAACACTGAAGCTTTCTTT. The V and J genes are TRBV7-2 and TRBJ1-1; D uncertain. This CDR3 contains 13 residues. Germline values: CDR1 SGHTA, CDR2 FQGNSA. V was clipped by 6 bases and J by 1 base, with 9 bases between them.

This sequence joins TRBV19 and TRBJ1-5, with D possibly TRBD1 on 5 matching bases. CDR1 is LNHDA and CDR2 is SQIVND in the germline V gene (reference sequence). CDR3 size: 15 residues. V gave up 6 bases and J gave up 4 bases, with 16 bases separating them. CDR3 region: CASSSVGGGNQPQHF. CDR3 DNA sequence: TGTGCCAGTAGCTCGGTCGGGGGAGGGAATCAGCCCCAGCATTTT.

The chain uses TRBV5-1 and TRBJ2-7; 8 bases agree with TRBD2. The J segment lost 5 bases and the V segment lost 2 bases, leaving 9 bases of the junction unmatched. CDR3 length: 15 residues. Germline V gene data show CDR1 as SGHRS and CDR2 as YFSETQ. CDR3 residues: CASSFTSGRSDEQYF. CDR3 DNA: TGCGCCAGCAGCTTTACCAGCGGGAGATCGGACGAGCAGTACTTC.

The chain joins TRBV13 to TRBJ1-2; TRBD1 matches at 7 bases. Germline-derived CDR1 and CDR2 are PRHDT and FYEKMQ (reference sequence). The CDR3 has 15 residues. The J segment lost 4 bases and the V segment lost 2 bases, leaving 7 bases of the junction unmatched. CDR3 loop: CASSLQGVRGYGYTF. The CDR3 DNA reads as TGTGCCAGCAGCTTACAGGGGGTGAGGGGCTATGGCTACACCTTC. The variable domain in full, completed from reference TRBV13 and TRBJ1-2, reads AAGVIQSPRHLIKEKRETATLKCYPIPRHDTVYWYQQGPGQDPQFLISFYEKMQSDKGSIPDRFSAQQFSDYHSELNMSSLELGDSALYFCASSLQGVRGYGYTFGSGTRLTVV.

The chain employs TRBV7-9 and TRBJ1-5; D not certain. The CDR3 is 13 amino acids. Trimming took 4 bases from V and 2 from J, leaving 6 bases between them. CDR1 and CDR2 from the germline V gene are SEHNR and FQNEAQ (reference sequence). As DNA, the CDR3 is TGTGCCAGCAGCTCGCAGGGCAATCAGCCCCAGCATTTT. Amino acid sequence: CASSSQGNQPQHF.

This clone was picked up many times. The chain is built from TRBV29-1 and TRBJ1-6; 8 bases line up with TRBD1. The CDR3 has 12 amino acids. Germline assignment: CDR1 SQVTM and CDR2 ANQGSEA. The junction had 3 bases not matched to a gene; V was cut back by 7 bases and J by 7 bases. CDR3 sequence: CSARQGNSPLHF. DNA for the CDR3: TGCAGCGCAAGACAGGGGAATTCACCCCTCCACTTT. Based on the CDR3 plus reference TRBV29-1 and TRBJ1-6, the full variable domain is SAVISQKPSRDICQRGTSLTIQCQVDSQVTMMFWYRQQPGQSLTLIATANQGSEATYESGFVIDKFPISRPNLTFSTLTVSNMSPEDSSIYLCSARQGNSPLHFGNGTRLTVT.

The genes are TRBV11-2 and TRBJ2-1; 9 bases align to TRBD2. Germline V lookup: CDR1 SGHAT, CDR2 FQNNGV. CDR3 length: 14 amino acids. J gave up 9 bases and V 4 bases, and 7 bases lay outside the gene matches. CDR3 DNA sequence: TGTGCCAGCAGCTGGATCTGGCGGGAGGGTGAGCAGTTCTTC. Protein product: CASSWIWREGEQFF.

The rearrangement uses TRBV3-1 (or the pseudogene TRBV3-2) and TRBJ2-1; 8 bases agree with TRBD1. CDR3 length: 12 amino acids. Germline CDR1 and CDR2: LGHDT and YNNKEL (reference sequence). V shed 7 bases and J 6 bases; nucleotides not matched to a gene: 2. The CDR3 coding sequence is TGTGCCAGCATAACAGGGGGCAATGAGCAGTTCTTC. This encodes CASITGGNEQFF.

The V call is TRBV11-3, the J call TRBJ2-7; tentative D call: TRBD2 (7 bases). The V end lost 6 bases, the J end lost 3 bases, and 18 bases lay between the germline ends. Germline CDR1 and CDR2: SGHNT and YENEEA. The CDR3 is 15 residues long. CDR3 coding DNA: TGTGCCAGCAGTCCTATGAGGGGAGGGGGCTACGAGCAGTACTTC. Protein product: CASSPMRGGGYEQYF.

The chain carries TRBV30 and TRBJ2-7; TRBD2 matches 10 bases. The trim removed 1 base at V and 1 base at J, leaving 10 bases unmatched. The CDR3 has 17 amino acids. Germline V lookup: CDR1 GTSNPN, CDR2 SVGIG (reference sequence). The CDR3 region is CAWSGPLGLAESYEQYF. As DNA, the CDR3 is TGTGCCTGGAGTGGCCCACTCGGACTAGCGGAATCCTACGAGCAGTACTTC.

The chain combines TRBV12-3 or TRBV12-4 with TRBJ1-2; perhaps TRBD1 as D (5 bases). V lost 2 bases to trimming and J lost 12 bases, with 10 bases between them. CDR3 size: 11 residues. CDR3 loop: CASSLQGTDTF. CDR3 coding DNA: TGTGCCAGCAGTTTACAGGGAACTGACACCTTC.

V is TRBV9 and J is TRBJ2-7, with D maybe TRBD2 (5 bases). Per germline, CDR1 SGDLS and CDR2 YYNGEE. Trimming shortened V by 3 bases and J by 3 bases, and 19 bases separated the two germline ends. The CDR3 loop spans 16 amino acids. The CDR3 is CASSGLPDGGGYEQYF. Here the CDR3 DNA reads TGTGCCAGCAGCGGGTTACCGGACGGTGGAGGCTACGAGCAGTACTTC. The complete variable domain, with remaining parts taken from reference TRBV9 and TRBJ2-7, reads DSGVTQTPKHLITATGQRVTLRCSPRSGDLSVYWYQQSLDQGLQFLIQYYNGEERAKGNILERFSAQQFPDLHSELNLSSLELGDSALYFCASSGLPDGGGYEQYFGPGTRLTVT.

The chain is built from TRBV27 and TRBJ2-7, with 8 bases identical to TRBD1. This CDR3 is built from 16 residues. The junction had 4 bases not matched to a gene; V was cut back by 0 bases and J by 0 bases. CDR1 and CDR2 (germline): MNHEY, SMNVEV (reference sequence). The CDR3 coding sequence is TGTGCCAGCAGTTTATCCATGGGGACAGGCTCCTACGAGCAGTACTTC. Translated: CASSLSMGTGSYEQYF.

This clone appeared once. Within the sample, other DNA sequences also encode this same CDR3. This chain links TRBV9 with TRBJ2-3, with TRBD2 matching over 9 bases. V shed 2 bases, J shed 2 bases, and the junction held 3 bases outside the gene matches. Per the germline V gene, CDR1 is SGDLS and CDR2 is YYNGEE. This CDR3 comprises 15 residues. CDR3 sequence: CASSVLAGPTDTQYF. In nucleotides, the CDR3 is TGTGCCAGCAGCGTTCTAGCGGGACCCACAGATACGCAGTATTTT.